These T cell receptor beta chains were read from a single sample in a study of T cell repertoires in cytomegalovirus infection. TCRdb reprocessed the reads with MiXCR, giving one entry per CDR3 protein. The sample shows around 74,000 distinct CDR3 sequences, less than 4.5% of them seen only once. Sample: PBMCs. Receptor source: a human donor in good health (CMV status not recorded). Some clones in this sample may be carry-over from other donors' samples. The CDR3 runs from the conserved cysteine through the conserved F or W. The order of the fields is V gene, clone size, D gene, J gene, CDR3 DNA, CDR3 protein. A D gene is named only where the DNA matches it firmly. Not every row has a clone size; where given, it reads once, few, many or a size class.

TRBV7-6,many,NA,TRBJ2-5,TGTGCCAGCAGCTTAACAGGGTTTGGGGAGACCCAGTACTTC,CASSLTGFGETQYF
TRBV24-1,few,NA,TRBJ2-3,TGTGCCCCCATGGACAGAGCCACAGATACGCAGTATTTT,CAPMDRATDTQYF
TRBV7-2,many,NA,TRBJ2-7,TGTGCCAGCACCCCAGGGGGGCACGAGCAGTACTTC,CASTPGGHEQYF
TRBV4-3,many,NA,TRBJ2-1,TGCGCCAGCAGCCTCCGACAGGGAGGTTCCTACAATGAGCAGTTCTTC,CASSLRQGGSYNEQFF
TRBV28,many,TRBD1,TRBJ1-2,TGTGCCAGCAGTTCCGGGCCGGGACAGCTTGGCTACACCTTC,CASSSGPGQLGYTF
TRBV20-1,NA,NA,TRBJ1-4,TGCAGTGCCCTAGATCAGATCTTGATTGAAAAACTGGTTTTT,CSALDQILIEKLVF
TRBV28,many,NA,TRBJ2-7,TGTGCCAGCCTTAACAGTGTTCGAGGCTACGAGCAGTACTTC,CASLNSVRGYEQYF
TRBV12-3/TRBV12-4,many,NA,TRBJ2-3,TGTGCCAGCAGCCCCTCGGGTGGTGCAGATACGCAGTATTTT,CASSPSGGADTQYF
TRBV19,many,TRBD1,TRBJ1-5,TGTGCCAGTAGTGTCAACCGGGACAGGAATCAGCCCCAGCATTTT,CASSVNRDRNQPQHF
TRBV18,many,NA,TRBJ2-7,TGTGCCAGCTCACCAACAACAGGGAGGGTTAGCCACGAGCAGTACTTC,CASSPTTGRVSHEQYF
TRBV28,many,NA,TRBJ1-5,TGTGCCAGCAGTGGCGCAGCCTTTGTAGTGCAGCCCCAGCATTTT,CASSGAAFVVQPQHF
TRBV4-2,many,NA,TRBJ2-5,TGTGCCAGCAGCCAAGAAGCAGGCCAAGAGACCCAGTACTTC,CASSQEAGQETQYF
TRBV25-1,many,NA,TRBJ2-5,TGTGCCAGCAGTGACAGGGATCAAGAGACCCAGTACTTC,CASSDRDQETQYF
TRBV28,many,TRBD1,TRBJ1-2,TGTGCCACCCGGGGACAGGGGGTCCCCTATGGCTACACCTTC,CATRGQGVPYGYTF
TRBV20-1,many,TRBD1,TRBJ2-3,TGCAGTGCTAGGATACAGGGGGCAGATACGCAGTATTTT,CSARIQGADTQYF
TRBV3-1,many,TRBD1,TRBJ2-7,TGTGCCAGCAGCCTTATCGCCGGACAGGGGGCCTACGAGCAGTACTTC,CASSLIAGQGAYEQYF
TRBV7-2,many,NA,TRBJ1-5,TGTGCCAGCAGCTTAGAAGGGGGGTTTGGACAGCATTTT,CASSLEGGFGQHF
TRBV28,few,TRBD1,TRBJ2-7,TGTGCCAGCAGTCCATGGCCGGGACAGGGCAAATACGAGCAGTACTTC,CASSPWPGQGKYEQYF
TRBV18,many,TRBD1,TRBJ2-5,TGTGCCAGCTCCGGGACAGATCAAGAGACCCAGTACTTC,CASSGTDQETQYF
TRBV4-3,many,NA,TRBJ1-1,TGCGCCAGCAGCCAAGTGCTCTCGCTCACTGAAGCTTTCTTT,CASSQVLSLTEAFF
TRBV7-8,many,NA,TRBJ1-1,TGTGCCAGCAGCTTAATAAGGGCGCCTCAGGGGAACACTGAAGCTTTCTTT,CASSLIRAPQGNTEAFF
TRBV4-3,many,NA,TRBJ1-4,TGCGCCAGCAGCCAAGGGAACAGGGCTGTTAATGAAAAACTGTTTTTT,CASSQGNRAVNEKLFF
TRBV7-2,many,NA,TRBJ2-5,TGTGCCAGCAGCTTCGGGGAGACCCAGTACTTC,CASSFGETQYF
TRBV7-3,many,NA,TRBJ2-1,TGTGCCAGCAGCAACCGGGACGACTCCTACAATGAGCAGTTCTTC,CASSNRDDSYNEQFF